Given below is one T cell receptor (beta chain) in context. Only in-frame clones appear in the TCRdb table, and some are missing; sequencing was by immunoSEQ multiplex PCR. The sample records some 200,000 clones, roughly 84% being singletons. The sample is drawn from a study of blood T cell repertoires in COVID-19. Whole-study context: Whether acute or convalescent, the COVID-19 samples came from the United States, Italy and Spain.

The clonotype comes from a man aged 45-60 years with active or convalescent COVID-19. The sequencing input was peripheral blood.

The CDR3 sequence is CAWSAPLEEKLFF. CDR3 in DNA: TGTGCCTGGAGTGCACCGCTAGAGGAAAAACTGTTTTTT. V usage is TRBV30 and J usage is TRBJ1-4; D not certain. In germline, CDR1 is GTSNPN, CDR2 SVGIG (reference sequence). The CDR3 is 13 amino acids. Trimming removed 1 base at V and 8 bases at J, with 11 bases between.